This TCR beta chain was identified during a study of blood T cells in healthy people across ages. Findings and caveats of the study: Roughly linearly, TCR beta diversity per million T cells fell as age increased. A strong correlation between TCR beta diversity and naive T cell percentage was seen.

The CDR3 consists of 15 residues. The germline CDR1 and CDR2 sequences are WNHNN and SYGVQD (reference sequence). This clonotype was seen a handful of times. The target antigen is unknown. The authors ran a second PCR of about 7 to 11 cycles using a sample-barcoded 5' primer and a J-beta primer mix. TCRdb re-analysed the 5' RACE reads in MiXCR, keeping a single row per CDR3 protein. The table lists some 760,000 distinct CDR3 sequences, 25% of them singletons. The same sample was also used in a study of T cells of mothers and their children. From that study: Per mother, over 10 million TCR beta CDR3 reads were obtained; per child, approximately 3.3 million. Slightly higher, non-significant overlap characterized related mother-child pairs relative to unrelated pairs.

This chain connects TRBV10-1 to TRBJ2-5, with D uncertain. The DNA end lines up better with TRBJ2-1; the J call may be wrong. The clonotype was recovered from a boy aged 5 to 17 in good health. Sequenced sample: blood. The DNA for the CDR3 is TGCGCCAGCAGTGTTGGGCCCCAGGTCTACAATGAGCAGTTCTTC. Its protein product is CASSVGPQVYNEQFF.